A single sample is the source of the 12 T cell receptor beta chains below, sequenced in a study of cytomegalovirus exposure and HLA in healthy donors. Both 60 Vbeta primers and 13 Jbeta primers went into the PCR. Some clones are missing from TCRdb's copy, which holds only in-frame ones; the method was immunoSEQ multiplex PCR. The table records about 140,000 clones, about three quarters of them present only once. The specimen was PBMCs. The receptors come from a human donor in good health.

The genes are TRBV29-1 and TRBJ2-1; no clear D gene. The CDR3 has 12 residues. V was cut by 3 bases and J by 4 bases, with 7 bases left in between. Looked up from germline, CDR1 is SQVTM and CDR2 is ANQGSEA. The CDR3 spells CSVDRTYNEQFF. In DNA form, the CDR3 reads TGCAGCGTTGACCGCACTTACAATGAGCAGTTCTTC.

The chain recombines TRBV2 with TRBJ2-7, with 9 bases matching TRBD1. This CDR3 has 14 amino acids. V was pared by 9 bases and J by 5 bases, with 11 bases of the junction left unmatched. Germline V CDR1 and CDR2: SNHLY, FYNNEI. The CDR3 nucleotides read TGTGCCAGAGACACCGGGACAGGGTCGGACGAGCAGTACTTC. It translates to CARDTGTGSDEQYF. Full variable domain (outside the CDR3, taken from reference TRBV2 and TRBJ2-7): EPEVTQTPSHQVTQMGQEVILRCVPISNHLYFYWYRQILGQKVEFLVSFYNNEISEKSEIFDDQFSVERPDGSNFTLKIRSTKLEDSAMYFCARDTGTGSDEQYFGPGTRLTVT.

The genes are TRBV4-1 and TRBJ1-2; unclear D gene. CDR3 length equals 14 residues. Between the trimmed V and J ends, which lost 3 bases and 1 base, there was a span of 9 bases. The germline V gene encodes CDR1 MGHRA and CDR2 YSYEKL. CDR3 sequence reads: CASSQEGNNYGYTF. CDR3 sequence (DNA): TGCGCCAGCAGCCAGGAGGGCAATAACTATGGCTACACCTTC.

This chain uses TRBV11-3 with TRBJ2-7; 7 bases line up with TRBD2. The length of the CDR3 is 15 residues. Germline V gene lookup returns CDR1 SGHNT and CDR2 YENEEA. V was pared by 5 bases and J by 2 bases, with 9 bases of the junction left unmatched. The CDR3 region is CASSALASTTYEQYF. CDR3 DNA: TGTGCCAGCAGCGCACTAGCGTCTACTACCTACGAGCAGTACTTC.

This chain connects TRBV5-4 to TRBJ2-7, with TRBD1 identical over 7 bases. Germline V gene data show CDR1 as SGHNT and CDR2 as YYREEE (reference sequence). The CDR3 is made up of 14 amino acids. With 4 bases clipped from V and 5 bases from J, the junction kept 9 bases outside the gene matches. CDR3 nucleotides: TGTGCCAGCAGCCAGACAGGGCCCGGGGACGAGCAGTACTTC. It translates to CASSQTGPGDEQYF.

The chain combines TRBV5-1 with TRBJ1-1; tentative D call: TRBD1 (6 bases). Germline CDR1 is SGHRS and CDR2 is YFSETQ. V dropped 0 bases and J dropped 4 bases, with 10 bases sitting between them. The CDR3 length is 14 residues. This chain's CDR3 is CASSLEQGFTEAFF. In nucleotides, the CDR3 is TGCGCCAGCAGCTTGGAACAGGGTTTCACTGAAGCTTTCTTT.

The chain combines TRBV5-1 with TRBJ2-5; TRBD2 aligns across 12 bases. The closer fit of TRBJ2-7 to the DNA end suggests the J call may be wrong. The V gene's germline CDR1 is SGHRS and CDR2 YFSETQ. The CDR3 runs 16 residues. This chain's CDR3 is CASSSMTSGSIDEQYF. In DNA, the CDR3 is TGCGCCAGCAGCTCAATGACTAGCGGGAGTATCGACGAGCAGTACTTC.

This rearrangement joins TRBV28 to TRBJ1-1, with D unclear. The germline CDR1 and CDR2 sequences are MDHEN and SYDVKM. The length of the CDR3 is 15 residues. Trimming took 5 bases from V and 1 from J, leaving 14 bases between them. Written as DNA, the CDR3 is TGTGCCAGCAGTCCCACCCGTACCAGGAACACTGAAGCTTTCTTT. It is translated as CASSPTRTRNTEAFF. The full variable domain, with the rest looked up from reference TRBV28 and TRBJ1-1, is DVKVTQSSRYLVKRTGEKVFLECVQDMDHENMFWYRQDPGLGLRLIYFSYDVKMKEKGDIPEGYSVSREKKERFSLILESASTNQTSMYLCASSPTRTRNTEAFFGQGTRLTVV.

The chain couples TRBV1 to TRBJ2-7; the table names TRBD2, a call not compared with the DNA. TRBV1 is designated a pseudogene. This CDR3 spans 15 amino acids. DNA for the CDR3: TGCACCAGCAGCCTCTACAGGACTAGCGGGGGGGGTAAGTACTTC. Protein product: CTSSLYRTSGGGKYF.

The chain links TRBV7-8 to TRBJ2-5, with D perhaps TRBD2 (6 bases). Looked up from germline, CDR1 is SGHVS and CDR2 is FQNEAQ. The CDR3 has 14 amino acids. V was shortened by 5 bases and J by 2 bases, with 12 bases between the two germline ends. CDR3 loop: CASSDGTLQETQYF. The DNA of the CDR3 is TGTGCCAGCAGCGACGGGACTCTACAAGAGACCCAGTACTTC.

As concerns this clone: The germline gene is not matched at one end of the junction; a read error may be the cause. The chain links TRBV27 to TRBJ1-1; D is undetermined. The CDR3 loop spans 15 amino acids. The germline CDR1 and CDR2 sequences are MNHEY and SMNVEV (reference sequence). In DNA, the CDR3 is TGTGCCAGCAGCTTATCGATCAGGTTGAACACTGAAGCTTTCTTT. The encoded protein is CASSLSIRLNTEAFF.

In its sample, this clone was seen a few times. The V call is TRBV4-1, the J call TRBJ1-5; 7 positions match TRBD1. This CDR3 has 14 residues. Trimming removed 4 bases from V and 7 bases from J; junction bases left unmatched: 7. Germline CDR1 and CDR2: MGHRA and YSYEKL. CDR3 residues: CASSREKGAQPQHF. DNA for the CDR3: TGCGCCAGCAGCCGAGAGAAGGGGGCACAGCCCCAGCATTTT.